These 7 T cell receptor beta chains share one sample of origin, sequenced in a study of shared clonotypes between healthy human individuals. Assay used: immunoSEQ multiplex PCR; TCRdb lists only in-frame clones, some missing. In the table there are some 500,000 clones, roughly 78% of which are singletons. Sample: PBMCs. The receptors were gathered from a woman aged 40 to 50 in good health. Some clones in this sample may be carry-over from other donors' samples.

This clone was counted once. This chain connects TRBV6-5 to TRBJ2-1; TRBD2 matches at 7 bases. CDR3 length equals 15 residues. Germline CDR1 MNHEY, CDR2 SVGAGI. V shed 6 bases and J 3 bases; nucleotides not matched to a gene: 8. CDR3 region: CASRQNTGGYNEQFF. DNA of the CDR3: TGTGCCAGCAGGCAGAATACGGGAGGCTACAATGAGCAGTTCTTC.

The chain links TRBV18 to TRBJ2-3; 9 bases line up with TRBD2. This CDR3 region has 16 residues. With V trimmed by 1 base and J by 5 bases, 7 bases remained unmatched. Germline V CDR1 and CDR2: KGHSH, LQKENI. CDR3 DNA sequence: TGTGCCAGCTCACCACTAGCGGGAGTCCGATTAGATACGCAGTATTTT. Its translation is CASSPLAGVRLDTQYF. Together with reference TRBV18 and TRBJ2-3, the CDR3 gives the full variable domain: NAGVMQNPRHLVRRRGQEARLRCSPMKGHSHVYWYRQLPEEGLKFMVYLQKENIIDESGMPKERFSAEFPKEGPSILRIQQVVRGDSAAYFCASSPLAGVRLDTQYFGPGTRLTVL.

The gene calls are TRBV6-1 and TRBJ2-7, with TRBD2 as a possible D gene (6 bases). Per germline, CDR1 MNHNS and CDR2 SASEGT. The V end lost 2 bases, the J end lost 4 bases, and 15 bases lay between the germline ends. The CDR3 spans 15 residues. The CDR3 sequence is CASSERVAELYEQYF. DNA for the CDR3: TGTGCCAGCAGTGAAAGGGTAGCGGAGCTTTACGAGCAGTACTTC.

For this clone: With a far larger clone one base away, a read error is the likely cause. Within the sample, other DNA sequences also encode this same CDR3. The chain recombines TRBV12-5 with TRBJ1-1, with D perhaps matching TRBD1 (5 bases). The V and J ends lost 6 bases and 8 bases respectively, with 13 bases between them. CDR1 is LGHNT and CDR2 is FRNRAP in the germline V gene. The CDR3 is 12 residues long. This chain's CDR3 is CASGYDRSEAFF. The CDR3 DNA reads as TGTGCTAGTGGCTACGACAGATCCGAAGCTTTCTTT.

This chain connects TRBV25-1 to TRBJ1-3; D unresolved. Germline CDR1 and CDR2: MGHDK and SYGVNS. CDR3 length equals 13 residues. V lost 4 bases and J lost 2, with 6 bases in between. CDR3 in amino acids: CASSGTAGNTIYF. The CDR3 DNA sequence: TGTGCCAGCAGTGGAACAGCTGGAAACACCATATATTTT.

The chain has TRBV29-1 and TRBJ2-6; D may be TRBD2 (5 bases). The germline V and J ends were trimmed by 3 bases and 1 base, with 7 bases remaining between them. The CDR3 spans 14 residues. Germline assignment: CDR1 SQVTM and CDR2 ANQGSEA. CDR3 nucleotides: TGCAGCGTTGATACGGGGTCTGGGGCCAACGTCCTGACTTTC. Translated, it gives CSVDTGSGANVLTF.

As regards this clone: Additional DNA sequences in this sample encode the identical CDR3. This sequence joins TRBV14 and TRBJ1-2; unclear D gene. V was trimmed by 1 base and J by 5 bases, leaving 5 bases between them. The CDR3 consists of 12 residues. CDR1 and CDR2 (germline): SGHDN, FVKESK. CDR3 coding DNA: TGTGCCAGCAGCCAAGCCGGGTATGGCTACACCTTC. Protein sequence: CASSQAGYGYTF.